The rows below give T cell receptor beta chains drawn from one sample of a study of cytomegalovirus exposure and HLA in healthy donors. Some clones are missing from TCRdb's copy, which holds only in-frame ones; the method was immunoSEQ multiplex PCR. The repertoire consists of around 150,000 clones, with 75% to 90% occurring once and the leading ten covering 1.5% to 2%. Material for sequencing was PBMCs. The receptor source for this set is a woman between 18 and 29 years old in good health and CMV-seronegative. Both conserved end residues are part of each CDR3. A D gene is named only where the DNA matches it firmly. Clone size is not always given. Where it is, it says once, few, many or a class for expanded clones.

j_gene,d_gene,v_gene,abundance,len,CDR3nt,CDR3aa
TRBJ1-3,-,TRBV11-2,-,18,TGTGCCAGCAGCGCGTTAATTGGGGCGGGAGTCCCTGGAAACACCATATATTTT,CASSALIGAGVPGNTIYF
TRBJ1-1,-,TRBV7-9,-,17,TGTGCCAGCAGCTTAGATAGTTTCCAGGGGCAGGGCACTGAAGCTTTCTTT,CASSLDSFQGQGTEAFF
TRBJ1-6,TRBD1,TRBV6-1,-,15,TGTGCCAGCAGTCGGGACAGCTCCTATAATTCACCCCTCCACTTT,CASSRDSSYNSPLHF
TRBJ2-3,TRBD2,TRBV14,-,13,TGTGCCAGCAGCCTCGGGAGGGGAGATACGCAGTATTTT,CASSLGRGDTQYF
TRBJ2-2,-,TRBV6-5,-,14,TGTGCCAGCAGTTCCCATCGGACAAGGGGCTGGCTGTTTTTT,CASSSHRTRGWLFF
TRBJ2-1,-,TRBV19,once,12,TGTGCCAGTAGTACCCGGGACAATGAGCAGTTCTTC,CASSTRDNEQFF
TRBJ1-6,TRBD1,TRBV7-9,few,16,TGTGCCAGCAGCTTAGACGGGACAGCTAATAATTCACCCCTCCACTTT,CASSLDGTANNSPLHF
TRBJ1-2,-,TRBV2,-,16,TGTGCCAGCAGTGAAAGGGGGAGACCGACGGGCTATGGCTACACCTTC,CASSERGRPTGYGYTF
TRBJ1-1,-,TRBV10-3,-,15,TGTGCCATCAGTGAGTCTTCGGAGGTCTGGACTGAAGCTTTCTTT,CAISESSEVWTEAFF
TRBJ2-3,TRBD1,TRBV5-8,once,15,TGTGCCAGCAGCAAATCGACAGGGGGAATAGATACGCAGTATTTT,CASSKSTGGIDTQYF
TRBJ2-1,-,TRBV11-3,-,15,TGTGCCAGCAGCTTAGATGGGCTAGCACGGAATGAGCAGTTCTTC,CASSLDGLARNEQFF